The 18 T cell receptor beta chains listed next were all sequenced from one sample in a study of long-term antiretroviral therapy in people with HIV. Runs used v3.0 of the immunoSEQ assay and were done at survey level. The repertoire was sequenced with immunoSEQ multiplex PCR; TCRdb's copy has only in-frame clones and lacks some. The sample consists of tens of thousands of clones, approximately 84% of them appearing once. The source was unsorted PBMCs, collected approximately 2.9 years before starting antiretroviral therapy. The receptors come from a woman in her thirties with HIV.

The rearrangement joins TRBV18 to TRBJ1-1; 7 positions match TRBD1. The CDR3 is made up of 12 amino acids. CDR1 is KGHSH, CDR2 LQKENI, per germline. V lost 1 base and J lost 10; bases outside the gene matches: 3. As DNA, the CDR3 is TGTGCCAGCTCACCACAGACAGGGAGAGCTTTCTTT. Encoded protein: CASSPQTGRAFF.

The rearrangement uses TRBV19 and TRBJ2-5, with 7 bases fitting TRBD1. CDR3 length equals 17 residues. The trim removed 7 bases at V and 5 bases at J, leaving 19 bases unmatched. The germline V gene encodes CDR1 LNHDA and CDR2 SQIVND (reference sequence). CDR3 amino acids: CASTPGRQGIGFETQYF. The DNA of the CDR3 is TGTGCCAGTACTCCTGGTCGACAGGGAATTGGATTTGAGACCCAGTACTTC.

The chain couples TRBV6-5 to TRBJ1-2; D is ambiguous. The CDR3 contains 14 residues. Trimming cost V 0 bases and J 7 bases, with 12 bases left between them. The germline V gene encodes CDR1 MNHEY and CDR2 SVGAGI. CDR3 residues: CASSYSLVPTGYTF. Here the CDR3 DNA reads TGTGCCAGCAGTTACTCCTTGGTTCCCACTGGCTACACCTTC.

The chain combines TRBV19 with TRBJ1-6, with D perhaps TRBD1 (5 bases). V lost 4 bases and J lost 0, with 19 bases in between. Germline CDR1 is LNHDA and CDR2 is SQIVND (reference sequence). The CDR3 has 19 amino acids. The CDR3 region has the DNA TGTGCCAGTAGTACTACCATTCCGGGACTGAGCTCCTATAATTCACCCCTCCACTTT. Translation gives CASSTTIPGLSSYNSPLHF.

This rearrangement joins TRBV6-6 to TRBJ2-1; the D gene is possibly TRBD1 (6 bases). The CDR3 is 13 amino acids. Germline V lookup: CDR1 MNHNY, CDR2 SVGAGI (reference sequence). V was pared by 4 bases and J by 6 bases, with 10 bases between. CDR3 bases: TGTGCCAGCAGTTTACTCAGGGGCAATGAGCAGTTCTTC. Its translation is CASSLLRGNEQFF.

The chain carries TRBV29-1 and TRBJ1-1, with D uncertain. Trimming removed 8 bases at V and 1 base at J, with 11 bases between. Germline loops: CDR1 SQVTM, CDR2 ANQGSEA. CDR3 length equals 12 residues. The CDR3: CSTALGNTEAFF. CDR3 coding DNA: TGCAGCACCGCCTTAGGGAACACTGAAGCTTTCTTT. The entire variable domain, with the rest obtained from reference TRBV29-1 and TRBJ1-1, is as follows: SAVISQKPSRDICQRGTSLTIQCQVDSQVTMMFWYRQQPGQSLTLIATANQGSEATYESGFVIDKFPISRPNLTFSTLTVSNMSPEDSSIYLCSTALGNTEAFFGQGTRLTVV.

V gene TRBV19 combines with J gene TRBJ1-5, with D unclear. This CDR3 is 15 amino acids long. V dropped 3 bases and J dropped 2 bases, with 11 bases sitting between them. The germline CDR1 and CDR2 sequences are LNHDA and SQIVND (reference sequence). This CDR3 reads CASSIMARGNQPQHF. In DNA, the CDR3 is TGTGCCAGTAGTATCATGGCTCGTGGCAATCAGCCCCAGCATTTT.

The chain carries TRBV5-1 and TRBJ2-3; no clear D. This CDR3 contains 13 residues. Trimming removed 0 bases at V and 6 bases at J, with 8 bases between. CDR1 is SGHRS, CDR2 YFSETQ, per germline. CDR3 nucleotide sequence: TGCGCCAGCAGCTTGGGGGGTGAGGATACGCAGTATTTT. Translating gives CASSLGGEDTQYF.

The chain links TRBV7-3 to TRBJ2-1; 12 bases align to TRBD2. This CDR3 has 14 amino acids. Germline V lookup: CDR1 SGHTA, CDR2 FQGTGA. Trimming at V came to 4 bases and at J to 5 bases, leaving 0 bases not matched to a gene. CDR3 bases: TGTGCCAGCAGCTCTAGCGGGGGGGACAATGAGCAGTTCTTC. Protein product: CASSSSGGDNEQFF.

This clone was picked up one time. The V and J genes are TRBV18 and TRBJ2-3, with D perhaps matching TRBD2 (7 bases). Germline V CDR1 and CDR2: KGHSH, LQKENI. With 6 bases removed from V and 6 bases from J, the gap between germline ends came to 16 bases. The CDR3 consists of 14 residues. The CDR3 sequence is CASSLRGAWDTQYF. As DNA, the CDR3 is TGTGCCAGCTCCCTACGGGGGGCTTGGGATACGCAGTATTTT.

This chain connects TRBV7-8 to TRBJ1-2, with no clear D. Germline CDR1 SGHVS, CDR2 FQNEAQ. Trimming stripped 5 bases from V and 0 bases from J, with 7 bases between. The CDR3 length is 13 residues. The DNA for the CDR3 is TGTGCCAGCAGCCTCCTCCCTAACTATGGCTACACCTTC. It encodes CASSLLPNYGYTF.

Only a few counts were recorded for this clone. J is TRBJ1-1 and V is TRBV27; no clear D gene. The CDR3 sequence is 13 residues long. Trimming left V 4 bases short and J 0 bases short, with 6 bases between. In germline, CDR1 is MNHEY, CDR2 SMNVEV (reference sequence). The CDR3 sequence: CASSSQVNTEAFF. The CDR3 DNA follows: TGTGCCAGCAGTTCACAAGTGAACACTGAAGCTTTCTTT.

The rearrangement uses TRBV6-1 and TRBJ1-2; no clear D. V was clipped by 7 bases and J by 10 bases, with 16 bases between them. The CDR3 extends over 12 amino acids. Looked up from germline, CDR1 is MNHNS and CDR2 is SASEGT. This chain's CDR3 is CASTSLGTNYTF. CDR3 nucleotides: TGTGCCAGCACCTCCCTGGGCACCAACTACACCTTC.

This clone was counted between two and nine times. This sequence joins TRBV14 and TRBJ2-1; D perhaps matches TRBD1 (6 bases). The germline V gene has CDR1 SGHDN and CDR2 FVKESK. This CDR3 comprises 13 residues. V gave up 6 bases and J gave up 3 bases, with 9 bases separating them. DNA for the CDR3: TGTGCCAGCAGGGGGGCGGTCTACAATGAGCAGTTCTTC. It specifies CASRGAVYNEQFF.

The chain combines TRBV5-1 with TRBJ2-5, with D possibly TRBD2 on 6 matching bases. Germline CDR1 SGHRS, CDR2 YFSETQ. The V gene lost 6 bases and the J gene lost 2 bases, with 17 bases spanning the gap. This CDR3 has 15 residues. CDR3 region: CASTGSGRGQETQYF. In nucleotides, the CDR3 is TGCGCCAGCACCGGGTCGGGACGGGGGCAAGAGACCCAGTACTTC.

The chain's CDR3 is CASSLTRTNEKLFF. CDR3 DNA: TGTGCCAGCAGTTTGACGCGAACTAATGAAAAACTGTTTTTT. The chain is built from TRBV6-6 and TRBJ1-4, with D uncertain. The V end lost 4 bases, the J end lost 1 base, and 7 bases lay between the germline ends. Germline V gene sequence: CDR1 MNHNY, CDR2 SVGAGI (reference sequence). The CDR3 spans 14 residues.

The sample holds a few counts of this clone. This sequence joins TRBV6-5 and TRBJ1-6, with a possible D match to TRBD1 (6 bases). V lost 6 bases, J lost 7 bases, and 13 bases lay in between. Germline CDR1 and CDR2: MNHEY and SVGAGI. There are 14 residues in the CDR3. The CDR3 DNA follows: TGTGCCAGCAGCACCGGGACACGAAATTCACCCCTCCACTTT. Protein product: CASSTGTRNSPLHF.

The rearrangement uses TRBV11-3 and TRBJ2-3, with 7 bases fitting TRBD2. The CDR3 is 16 amino acids. CDR1 and CDR2 (germline): SGHNT, YENEEA. The trim removed 1 base at V and 2 bases at J, leaving 6 bases unmatched. The CDR3 sequence: CASSLGERGTTDTQYF. DNA for the CDR3: TGTGCCAGCAGCTTAGGCGAGCGGGGAACCACAGATACGCAGTATTTT.